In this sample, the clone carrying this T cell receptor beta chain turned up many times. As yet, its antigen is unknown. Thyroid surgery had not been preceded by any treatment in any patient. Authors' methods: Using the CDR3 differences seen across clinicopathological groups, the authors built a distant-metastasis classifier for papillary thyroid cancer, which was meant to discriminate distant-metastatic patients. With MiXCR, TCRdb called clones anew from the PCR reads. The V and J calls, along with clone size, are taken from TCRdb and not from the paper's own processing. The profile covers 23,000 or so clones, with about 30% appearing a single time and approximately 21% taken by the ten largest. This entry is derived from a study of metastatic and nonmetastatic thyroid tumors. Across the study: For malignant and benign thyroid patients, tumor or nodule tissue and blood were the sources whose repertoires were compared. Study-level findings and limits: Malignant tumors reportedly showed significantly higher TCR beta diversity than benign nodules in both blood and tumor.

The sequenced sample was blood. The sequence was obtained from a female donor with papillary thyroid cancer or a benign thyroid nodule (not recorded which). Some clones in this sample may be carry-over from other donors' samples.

CDR3 residues: CASSPDRYNEQFF. The CDR3 nucleotides read TGTGCCAGCAGCCCTGACCGATACAATGAGCAGTTCTTC. The chain combines TRBV7-6 with TRBJ2-1; D ambiguous. Germline CDR1 is SGHVS and CDR2 is FNYEAQ. The CDR3 is made up of 13 amino acids. Trimming shortened V by 5 bases and J by 4 bases, and 9 bases separated the two germline ends.